This T cell receptor (beta chain) was profiled in a study of CD8 T cells in ankylosing spondylitis. Points from the study as a whole: The authors reported significant enrichment of disease-linked clones in matched ankylosing spondylitis synovial fluid. Clones that were linked to disease were CD8+ and were relatively rare in peripheral blood.

The TCR beta libraries were generated through quantitative 5'-RACE incorporating molecular barcodes. TCRdb re-called the 5' RACE reads with MiXCR, one entry per CDR3 protein. The sample lists about 300,000 distinct CDR3 sequences, roughly 11% occurring once. This clonotype was counted at least ten times. Its antigen is not known. This CDR3 region has 14 residues. Trimming stripped 5 bases from V and 7 bases from J, with 14 bases between. Germline assignment: CDR1 SEHNR and CDR2 FQNEAQ (reference sequence). The sample comprised blood, either unsorted or a sorted T cell fraction (not recorded which). This sequence originates from a female donor with ankylosing spondylitis or in good health (not recorded which). The rearrangement links TRBV7-9 to TRBJ1-4, with D tentatively TRBD1 (6 bases). The CDR3 DNA follows: TGTGCCAGCAGCCCATCAGGGGTCCGTGAAAAACTGTTTTTT. Translating gives CASSPSGVREKLFF.